This entry lists 9 T cell receptor beta chains sequenced from one sample in a study of T cell changes during pregnancy in multiple sclerosis. Sequenced by immunoSEQ multiplex PCR; TCRdb stores in-frame clones only, minus some. This table has 70,000 to 85,000 clones, about 90% appearing once. The specimen was peripheral blood, collected before pregnancy. These receptors came from a female donor with multiple sclerosis, enrolled in a pregnancy study.

The chain joins TRBV5-1 to TRBJ2-1; 8 bases map to TRBD1. The V gene end was trimmed by 0 bases and the J gene end by 7 bases; junction bases not matched to a gene: 6. This CDR3 has 15 amino acids. Germline V CDR1 and CDR2: SGHRS, YFSETQ. The DNA of the CDR3 is TGCGCCAGCAGCTTGGCCGGAGACAGGGGAAATGAGCAGTTCTTC. Translation gives CASSLAGDRGNEQFF.

The V gene is TRBV19, the J gene TRBJ2-1, with a weak D call TRBD2 (6 bases). Per the germline V gene, CDR1 is LNHDA and CDR2 is SQIVND (reference sequence). The germline V and J ends were trimmed by 2 bases and 9 bases, with 11 bases remaining between them. The CDR3 is made up of 13 amino acids. The CDR3 DNA is TGTGCCAGTAGTATACTAGCGAGTGGTGAGCAGTTCTTC. The encoded protein is CASSILASGEQFF.

The genes are TRBV5-1 and TRBJ2-7; the D is unclear. Germline V gene data show CDR1 as SGHRS and CDR2 as YFSETQ. Trimming took off 0 bases at V and 3 bases at J, with 10 bases between the two ends. The CDR3 sequence is 14 residues long. The CDR3 is CASSLAPEYYEQYF. The CDR3 DNA sequence: TGCGCCAGCAGCTTGGCCCCAGAATACTACGAGCAGTACTTC.

V usage is TRBV6-6 and J usage is TRBJ2-3; TRBD1 aligns across 10 bases. CDR3 length: 15 amino acids. V shed 7 bases and J 6 bases; nucleotides not matched to a gene: 10. The germline CDR1 and CDR2 sequences are MNHNY and SVGAGI (reference sequence). CDR3 residues: CASTKGQGTGDTQYF. In DNA form, the CDR3 reads TGTGCCAGCACCAAGGGACAGGGGACGGGGGATACGCAGTATTTT.

The chain couples TRBV18 to TRBJ1-3, with D tentatively TRBD1 (5 bases). CDR1 is KGHSH, CDR2 LQKENI, per germline. Trimming removed 0 bases from V and 2 bases from J, with 8 bases in between. This CDR3 is 15 amino acids long. This CDR3 is CASSPPGRAGNTIYF. The CDR3 nucleotides are TGTGCCAGCTCACCACCGGGCAGGGCTGGAAACACCATATATTTT. Together with reference TRBV18 and TRBJ1-3, the CDR3 gives the full variable domain: NAGVMQNPRHLVRRRGQEARLRCSPMKGHSHVYWYRQLPEEGLKFMVYLQKENIIDESGMPKERFSAEFPKEGPSILRIQQVVRGDSAAYFCASSPPGRAGNTIYFGEGSWLTVV.

The chain employs TRBV6-5 and TRBJ1-2; 7 bases line up with TRBD1. This CDR3 has 15 amino acids. CDR1 is MNHEY, CDR2 SVGAGI, per germline. Trimming at V came to 2 bases and at J to 8 bases, leaving 11 bases not matched to a gene. For the CDR3, the DNA is TGTGCCAGCAGTTACGGTGTGGGACAGATTATAGGCTACACCTTC. It encodes CASSYGVGQIIGYTF.

This chain joins TRBV6-6 and TRBJ1-6, with a weak D call TRBD1 (5 bases). V lost 5 bases and J 1 base, leaving 12 bases between the germline ends. The germline CDR1 and CDR2 sequences are MNHNY and SVGAGI (reference sequence). This CDR3 has 16 amino acids. The CDR3 region is CASSASQGSYNSPLHF. Written as DNA, the CDR3 is TGTGCCAGCAGTGCGTCTCAGGGTTCCTATAATTCACCCCTCCACTTT.

V and J are TRBV5-1 and TRBJ1-5; TRBD1 is a possible D gene (6 bases). The CDR3 runs 16 residues. The germline CDR1 and CDR2 sequences are SGHRS and YFSETQ. The V gene lost 0 bases and the J gene lost 6 bases, with 16 bases spanning the gap. The CDR3 sequence is CASSLEGGGQVQPQHF. The CDR3 nucleotides are TGCGCCAGCAGCTTGGAAGGGGGGGGGCAAGTTCAGCCCCAGCATTTT.

The V call is TRBV2, the J call TRBJ2-7; D unresolved. Germline V gene data show CDR1 as SNHLY and CDR2 as FYNNEI. Trimming shortened V by 7 bases and J by 7 bases, and 17 bases separated the two germline ends. The CDR3 runs 13 residues. CDR3 sequence reads: CASTRYQLREQYF. The CDR3 nucleotides are TGTGCCAGCACGAGGTATCAGCTCCGGGAGCAGTACTTC.